These 26 T cell receptor beta chains were all obtained from the same sample, sequenced in a study of cytomegalovirus exposure and HLA in healthy donors. A multiplex PCR was run with 60 Vbeta primers and 13 Jbeta primers. Clones were sequenced by immunoSEQ multiplex PCR, and TCRdb holds only the in-frame ones, with some missing. The sample has around 120,000 clones, around 81% seen once; the top ten hold 0.6% to 0.7%. Sequencing was performed on PBMCs. The source of these receptors is a man younger than 30 in good health and CMV-seronegative.

This clone was recorded once. The chain links TRBV9 to TRBJ2-3; D is perhaps TRBD2 (5 bases). CDR3 length: 16 amino acids. Between the trimmed V and J ends, which lost 0 bases and 3 bases, there was a span of 14 bases. CDR1 is SGDLS and CDR2 is YYNGEE in the germline V gene. This CDR3 reads CASSVGRLLITDTQYF. CDR3 nucleotide sequence: TGTGCCAGCAGCGTAGGCAGACTACTCATTACAGATACGCAGTATTTT.

The chain joins TRBV19 to TRBJ2-7; TRBD1 matches 9 bases. The trim removed 6 bases at V and 2 bases at J, leaving 5 bases unmatched. Germline V lookup: CDR1 LNHDA, CDR2 SQIVND (reference sequence). The CDR3 consists of 14 residues. CDR3 nucleotides: TGTGCCAGTAGCCCCGGGACAGGGACCTACGAGCAGTACTTC. Translating gives CASSPGTGTYEQYF.

The gene calls are TRBV7-2 and TRBJ2-2; no clear D. Looked up from germline, CDR1 is SGHTA and CDR2 is FQGNSA. Trimming shortened V by 1 base and J by 6 bases, and 6 bases separated the two germline ends. The CDR3 length is 13 residues. The CDR3 DNA reads TGTGCCAGCAGCTTAGGCGTCGCCGGGGAGCTGTTTTTT. It encodes CASSLGVAGELFF.

This clone was detected only a few times. The chain carries TRBV15 and TRBJ1-5; no definite D call. Per germline, CDR1 LNHNV and CDR2 YYDKDF (reference sequence). This CDR3 spans 12 amino acids. The V end lost 0 bases, the J end lost 7 bases, and 4 bases lay between the germline ends. The CDR3 nucleotides are TGTGCCACCAGCAGAGATGGCCAGCCCCAGCATTTT. Its protein is CATSRDGQPQHF.

The CDR3 is CASSLRGNYGYTF. In DNA form, the CDR3 reads TGCGCCAGCAGCTTACGGGGGAACTATGGCTACACCTTC. J is TRBJ1-2 and V is TRBV5-1, with D perhaps matching TRBD1 (5 bases). Germline V lookup: CDR1 SGHRS, CDR2 YFSETQ. V was pared by 2 bases and J by 2 bases, with 7 bases between. The CDR3 is made up of 13 amino acids.

This chain uses TRBV7-2 with TRBJ1-6, with D possibly TRBD1 on 5 matching bases. V was trimmed by 0 bases and J by 5 bases, leaving 5 bases between them. Germline CDR1 reads SGHTA; CDR2 reads FQGNSA. This CDR3 comprises 14 residues. CDR3: CASSLARDNSPLHF. Written as DNA, the CDR3 is TGTGCCAGCAGCTTAGCCAGGGATAATTCACCCCTCCACTTT.

The CDR3 DNA reads as TGTGCCAGCAGTTTTTCGGCCGGGAGGAGTAATGAAAAACTGTTTTTT. Translating it yields CASSFSAGRSNEKLFF. The chain recombines TRBV27 with TRBJ1-4; D is uncertain. CDR1 and CDR2 (germline): MNHEY, SMNVEV (reference sequence). V was shortened by 3 bases and J by 4 bases, with 15 bases between the two germline ends. The CDR3 is 16 residues long.

This chain links TRBV29-1 with TRBJ2-3; maybe TRBD2 (5 bases). Trimming took off 6 bases at V and 0 bases at J, with 16 bases between the two ends. This CDR3 contains 15 residues. The V gene's germline CDR1 is SQVTM and CDR2 ANQGSEA. CDR3 sequence: CSVTLTSTSTDTQYF. The CDR3 DNA reads as TGCAGCGTGACCCTCACTAGTACTAGCACAGATACGCAGTATTTT.

The chain is built from TRBV4-2 and TRBJ2-7; D possibly corresponds to TRBD1 (7 bases). CDR3 length: 14 amino acids. The ends were cut back, 2 bases at V and 5 bases at J, with 13 bases in the middle. Per germline, CDR1 LGHNA and CDR2 YNFKEQ. CDR3 sequence (DNA): TGTGCCAGCAGCCAACAGACAGGGACTCACGAGCAGTACTTC. Protein sequence: CASSQQTGTHEQYF.

The chain joins TRBV4-3 to TRBJ2-2, with 8 bases aligning to TRBD1. The CDR3 runs to 18 residues. Germline V gene lookup returns CDR1 LGHNA and CDR2 YSLEER. With V trimmed by 0 bases and J by 4 bases, 10 bases remained unmatched. The CDR3 reads CASSQDLRQGASTGELFF. CDR3 in DNA: TGCGCCAGCAGCCAAGATCTCAGGCAGGGGGCGAGCACCGGGGAGCTGTTTTTT.

The V call is TRBV19, the J call TRBJ1-5; D is possibly TRBD1 (6 bases). Trimming took 6 bases from V and 7 from J, leaving 10 bases between them. This CDR3 region has 12 residues. Germline V CDR1 and CDR2: LNHDA, SQIVND (reference sequence). The CDR3 here is CASSPQGQPQHF. The DNA of the CDR3 is TGTGCCAGTAGCCCACAGGGCCAGCCCCAGCATTTT.

This clone ranks as medium-sized (0.01 to 0.1%). This sequence joins TRBV14 and TRBJ1-1; tentative D call: TRBD1 (5 bases). Germline V gene lookup returns CDR1 SGHDN and CDR2 FVKESK. This CDR3 has 15 residues. V was cut by 4 bases and J by 2 bases, with 14 bases left in between. In nucleotides, the CDR3 is TGTGCCAGCAGCCCCAGTGCAGGGTCCAACACTGAAGCTTTCTTT. It codes for CASSPSAGSNTEAFF.

The genes are TRBV5-1 and TRBJ2-3, with D perhaps TRBD1 (6 bases). The germline CDR1 and CDR2 sequences are SGHRS and YFSETQ. V dropped 3 bases and J dropped 1 base, with 18 bases sitting between them. The CDR3 sequence is 17 residues long. The DNA of the CDR3 is TGCGCCAGCAGCTATGCCCTCAGGGGAGCTGGCACAGATACGCAGTATTTT. As protein: CASSYALRGAGTDTQYF.

V gene TRBV30 combines with J gene TRBJ1-2; the match to TRBD1 covers 9 bases. After removal of 4 bases from V and 8 bases from J, the junction contained 5 bases not matched to a gene. The CDR3 runs 12 residues. Germline values: CDR1 GTSNPN, CDR2 SVGIG (reference sequence). CDR3 nucleotide sequence: TGTGCCTGGACTACAGGGGGCGCCGGCTACACCTTC. It yields the protein CAWTTGGAGYTF.

The V and J genes are TRBV6-6 and TRBJ2-1; 8 positions match TRBD2. CDR1 and CDR2 (germline): MNHNY, SVGAGI (reference sequence). Germline trimming cut 8 bases from V and 8 bases from J; bases unmatched to any gene: 5. This CDR3 region has 12 residues. CDR3 bases: TGTGCCAGCTTCCGGGGGGGATATGAGCAGTTCTTC. Translating it yields CASFRGGYEQFF.

V usage is TRBV27 and J usage is TRBJ2-2; 12 bases are shared with TRBD1. From germline, CDR1 is MNHEY and CDR2 SMNVEV (reference sequence). J lost 7 bases, V lost 9 bases, and 6 bases had no gene match. The CDR3 covers 14 residues. The CDR3 spells CASSGTGGFGELFF. Here the CDR3 DNA reads TGTGCCAGTTCCGGGACAGGGGGCTTCGGGGAGCTGTTTTTT.

The chain recombines TRBV27 with TRBJ1-1; possibly TRBD1 for D (6 bases). V was pared by 3 bases and J by 4 bases, with 18 bases between. CDR3 size: 16 residues. From germline, CDR1 is MNHEY and CDR2 SMNVEV (reference sequence). In nucleotides, the CDR3 is TGTGCCAGCAGTTTTGGGCGTGCGGGGGGCGGCACTGAAGCTTTCTTT. Translating gives CASSFGRAGGGTEAFF.

V is TRBV4-1 and J is TRBJ2-1, with D unresolved. CDR1 and CDR2 from the germline V gene are MGHRA and YSYEKL. Trimming shortened V by 1 base and J by 0 bases, and 10 bases separated the two germline ends. There are 16 residues in the CDR3. The CDR3 loop reads CASSQGPQSSYNEQFF. The CDR3 DNA reads TGCGCCAGCAGCCAAGGCCCACAGAGCTCCTACAATGAGCAGTTCTTC.

The V gene is TRBV30, the J gene TRBJ1-4; D unclear. The CDR3 totals 13 residues. Germline V gene lookup returns CDR1 GTSNPN and CDR2 SVGIG (reference sequence). V lost 2 bases and J 2 bases, leaving 6 bases between the germline ends. The CDR3 loop reads CAWSPSTNEKLFF. The CDR3 DNA follows: TGTGCCTGGAGTCCCAGTACTAATGAAAAACTGTTTTTT.

V and J are TRBV11-2 and TRBJ2-7; D may be TRBD2 (5 bases). The CDR3 length is 13 residues. The V gene's germline CDR1 is SGHAT and CDR2 FQNNGV. Deletions cut 10 bases from V and 6 bases from J, with 19 bases between. CDR3 coding DNA: TGTGCCATCCCAGAGGGTAAGGGTTCCGAGCAGTACTTC. This translates into CAIPEGKGSEQYF.

The chain joins TRBV5-1 to TRBJ1-2, with 11 positions matching TRBD1. V shed 1 base, J shed 3 bases, and the junction held 14 bases outside the gene matches. The CDR3 runs 19 residues. Germline loops: CDR1 SGHRS, CDR2 YFSETQ. CDR3 nucleotide sequence: TGCGCCAGCAGCTTGAACCCCGGGACAGGGGGTTTCTGGGACTATGGCTACACCTTC. This translates into CASSLNPGTGGFWDYGYTF.

This clone was observed once. This chain connects TRBV19 to TRBJ1-2, with D maybe TRBD1 (6 bases). This CDR3 has 13 residues. Germline V CDR1 and CDR2: LNHDA, SQIVND (reference sequence). Trimming removed 10 bases from V and 4 bases from J, with 16 bases in between. The CDR3 spells CATSSTGSYGYTF. The CDR3 region has the DNA TGTGCCACCTCCTCGACAGGATCCTATGGCTACACCTTC.

The genes are TRBV11-2 and TRBJ1-3, with D maybe TRBD1 (6 bases). The CDR3 is 17 residues long. Trimming took 1 base from V and 3 from J, leaving 16 bases between them. The germline V gene encodes CDR1 SGHAT and CDR2 FQNNGV. The CDR3 coding sequence is TGTGCCAGCAGCTTAGGGCTCCGGGGGGCTGGTGGAAACACCATATATTTT. This encodes CASSLGLRGAGGNTIYF.

The chain employs TRBV5-1 and TRBJ1-4; D possibly corresponds to TRBD1 (5 bases). The length of the CDR3 is 16 residues. From germline, CDR1 is SGHRS and CDR2 YFSETQ. V lost 3 bases to trimming and J lost 7 bases, with 19 bases between them. CDR3 in amino acids: CASSSPRAGGTEKLFF. CDR3 coding DNA: TGCGCCAGCAGCTCCCCGCGCGCGGGGGGAACTGAAAAACTGTTTTTT.

The chain is built from TRBV30 and TRBJ1-2; perhaps TRBD1 as D (5 bases). V lost 3 bases and J 2 bases, leaving 10 bases between the germline ends. The CDR3 contains 13 residues. Germline CDR1 reads GTSNPN; CDR2 reads SVGIG (reference sequence). The CDR3 coding sequence is TGTGCCTGGAGCCCCCCAGGGAACTATGGCTACACCTTC. Protein sequence: CAWSPPGNYGYTF.

Many counts were recorded for this clone. This chain links TRBV4-3 with TRBJ1-1, with TRBD1 matching over 8 bases. CDR1 LGHNA and CDR2 YSLEER come from the germline V gene. Germline trimming cut 0 bases from V and 4 bases from J; bases unmatched to any gene: 7. The CDR3 is 16 amino acids. CDR3 DNA: TGCGCCAGCAGCCAAGATGAGGGTACAGGGGGCACTGAAGCTTTCTTT. Amino acid sequence: CASSQDEGTGGTEAFF.